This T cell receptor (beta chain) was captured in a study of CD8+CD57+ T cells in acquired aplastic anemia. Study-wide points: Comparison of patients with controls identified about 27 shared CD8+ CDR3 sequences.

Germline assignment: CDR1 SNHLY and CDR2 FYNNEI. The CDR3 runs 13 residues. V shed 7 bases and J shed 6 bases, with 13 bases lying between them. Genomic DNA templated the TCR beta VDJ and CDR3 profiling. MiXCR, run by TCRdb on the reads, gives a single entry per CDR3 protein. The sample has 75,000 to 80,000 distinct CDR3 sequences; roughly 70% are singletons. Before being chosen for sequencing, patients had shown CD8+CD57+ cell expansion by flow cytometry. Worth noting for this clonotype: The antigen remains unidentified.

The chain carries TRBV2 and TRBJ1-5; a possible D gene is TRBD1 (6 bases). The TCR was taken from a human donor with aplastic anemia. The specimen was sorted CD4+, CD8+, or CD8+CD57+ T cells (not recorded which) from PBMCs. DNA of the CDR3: TGTGCCAGCAAGGCAGGGGAAGGTCAGCCCCAGCATTTT. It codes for CASKAGEGQPQHF.